This T cell receptor beta chain was found in a study of Ad26.COV2.S vaccination and SARS-CoV-2 variants. Study information: Donor participated within the Ad26.COV2.S arm of the COV1001 trial. Administration of Ad26.COV2.S was intramuscular, either once or twice 56 days apart.

The method was immunoSEQ multiplex PCR; TCRdb's version includes in-frame clones alone and lacks a portion of them. The table lists fewer than 400,000 clones, around four fifths of them singletons, with about 2.1% in the top ten. This clone was picked up one time. Stated treatment: 15 to 20 received Ad26.COV2.S at low or high dose, single or two shots; five or six received placebo; per-sample allocation not given. Samples were taken on day 63 after the first vaccine or placebo injection. Spike of the Wuhan-strain SARS-CoV-2 was expressed by an Ad26 vector, which formed the vaccine. The CDR3 consists of 15 residues. V trimming: 4 bases; J trimming: 7 bases; junction bases outside the gene matches: 4. Germline CDR1 SGHRS, CDR2 YFSETQ.

This receptor was identified in a person between 18 and 60 years old who received the Ad26.COV2.S COVID-19 vaccine or a placebo. The input for sequencing was peripheral blood, taken in a trial of Ad26.COV2.S vaccine versus placebo. V and J are TRBV5-1 and TRBJ1-6; 11 nucleotides agree with TRBD1. The CDR3 reads CASSLGTGGNSPLHF. In DNA form, the CDR3 reads TGCGCCAGCAGCCTGGGGACAGGGGGAAATTCACCCCTCCACTTT. Filled out from reference TRBV5-1 and TRBJ1-6, the complete variable domain reads KAGVTQTPRYLIKTRGQQVTLSCSPISGHRSVSWYQQTPGQGLQFLFEYFSETQRNKGNFPGRFSGRQFSNSRSEMNVSTLELGDSALYLCASSLGTGGNSPLHFGNGTRLTVT.